The 4 T cell receptor beta chains presented below share a single source sample, sequenced in a study of T-cell memory formation after mild COVID-19. TCRdb passed the 5' RACE reads through MiXCR, listing each CDR3 protein once. The sample shows 470,000 or so distinct CDR3 sequences, roughly 18% of them seen only once. The specimen sequenced was PBMCs or a T cell subset sorted from them (not recorded which). These receptors were taken from a man aged 18-30 years who had mild COVID-19 (a few samples of this study predate the infection). Cell type and time point are not known.

The gene calls are TRBV9 and TRBJ1-2; D call uncertain. This CDR3 region has 13 residues. V lost 0 bases and J 5 bases, leaving 8 bases between the germline ends. Germline V gene data show CDR1 as SGDLS and CDR2 as YYNGEE. In DNA form, the CDR3 reads TGTGCCAGCAGCGTAGTTTCGGGTTATGGCTACACCTTC. Translated, it gives CASSVVSGYGYTF.

This clonotype was observed a handful of times. The genes are TRBV6-2 or TRBV6-3 and TRBJ1-1; the D is unclear. From germline, CDR1 is MNHEY and CDR2 SVGEGT. The CDR3 runs to 12 residues. Between the trimmed V and J ends, which lost 5 bases and 11 bases, there was a span of 15 bases. CDR3 protein: CASSNGIRSAFF. The CDR3, as DNA: TGTGCCAGCAGTAATGGGATCAGGTCGGCTTTCTTT.

Many counts were recorded for this clonotype. The CDR3 loop is CASSLNRDQPQHF. DNA for the CDR3: TGTGCCAGCAGCTTAAACAGGGACCAGCCCCAGCATTTT. The chain recombines TRBV7-2 with TRBJ1-5; D perhaps matches TRBD1 (6 bases). The length of the CDR3 is 13 residues. Trimming left V 2 bases short and J 7 bases short, with 9 bases between. From germline, CDR1 is SGHTA and CDR2 FQGNSA.

This chain uses TRBV7-2 with TRBJ2-2; no clear D. The CDR3 is 14 amino acids. Germline CDR1 is SGHTA and CDR2 is FQGNSA. The V end was cut by 3 bases, the J end by 4 bases, with 9 bases between. The CDR3 protein is CASSFRLSTGELFF. The CDR3 DNA reads as TGTGCCAGCAGCTTCCGGTTATCCACCGGGGAGCTGTTTTTT.